This T cell receptor beta chain emerged from a study of T cell responses to AZD1222 COVID-19 vaccine. Whole-study results and caveats: The span of vaccine-associated CD4 TCRs extended across spike, with dominance at 160-218 and 743-854. Donor demographics were predominantly white British with a female majority; clonal diversity may be underestimated.

Unmatched junction bases numbered 3, after V lost 6 bases and J lost 3 bases. Per the germline V gene, CDR1 is MNHEY and CDR2 is SVGAGI. The CDR3 length is 13 residues. With respect to this clone: What it binds is unknown.

Sequencing was performed with immunoSEQ multiplex PCR; in TCRdb, only in-frame clones are kept and a portion is missing. The data show roughly 120,000 clones, 88% seen once. Specimen: peripheral blood, collected on day 0 of MenACWY control vaccination. The rearrangement uses TRBV6-5 and TRBJ2-7; 9 nucleotides line up with TRBD2. This clonotype was sampled from an adult in good health. Here the CDR3 DNA reads TGTGCCAGCAGAAGGACTAGCGACTACGAGCAGTACTTC. Amino acid sequence: CASRRTSDYEQYF.